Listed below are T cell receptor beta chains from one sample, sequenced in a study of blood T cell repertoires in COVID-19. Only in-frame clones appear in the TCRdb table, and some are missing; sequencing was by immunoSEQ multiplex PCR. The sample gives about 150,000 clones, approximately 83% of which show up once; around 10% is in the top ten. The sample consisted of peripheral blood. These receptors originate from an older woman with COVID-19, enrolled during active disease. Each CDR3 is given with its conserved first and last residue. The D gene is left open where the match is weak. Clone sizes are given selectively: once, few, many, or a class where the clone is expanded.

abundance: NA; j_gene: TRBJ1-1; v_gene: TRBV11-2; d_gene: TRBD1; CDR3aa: CASRQGLNTEAFF; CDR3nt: TGTGCCAGTAGACAGGGCCTGAACACTGAAGCTTTCTTT
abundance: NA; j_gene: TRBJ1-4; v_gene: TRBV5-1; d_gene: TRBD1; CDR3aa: CASSFEYRGNEKLFF; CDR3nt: TGCGCCAGCAGCTTTGAATACAGGGGTAATGAAAAACTGTTTTTT
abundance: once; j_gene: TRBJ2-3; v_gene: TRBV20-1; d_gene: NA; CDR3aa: CSAIFTDTQYF; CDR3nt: TGCAGTGCTATATTCACAGATACGCAGTATTTT
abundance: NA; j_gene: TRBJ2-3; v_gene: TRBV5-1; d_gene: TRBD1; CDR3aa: CASSLDRGGDTQYF; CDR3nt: TGCGCCAGCAGCCTGGACAGGGGTGGAGATACGCAGTATTTT
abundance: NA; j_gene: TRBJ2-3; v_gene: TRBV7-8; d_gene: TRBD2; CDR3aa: CASSPLGSGRAGDTQYF; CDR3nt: TGTGCCAGCAGCCCCCTGGGTAGCGGGAGGGCGGGAGATACGCAGTATTTT
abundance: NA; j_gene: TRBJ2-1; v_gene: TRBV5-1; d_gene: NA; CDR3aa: CASSLNRGSSYNEQFF; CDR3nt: TGCGCCAGCAGCTTGAATCGGGGAAGCTCCTACAATGAGCAGTTCTTC
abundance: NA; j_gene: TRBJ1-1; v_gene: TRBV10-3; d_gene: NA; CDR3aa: CAISETAGTLNTEAFF; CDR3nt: TGTGCCATCAGTGAGACCGCCGGGACACTGAACACTGAAGCTTTCTTT
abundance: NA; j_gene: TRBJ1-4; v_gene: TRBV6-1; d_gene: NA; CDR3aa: CASSEDAVGAREKLFF; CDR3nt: TGTGCCAGCAGTGAAGATGCCGTGGGAGCTAGGGAAAAACTGTTTTTT
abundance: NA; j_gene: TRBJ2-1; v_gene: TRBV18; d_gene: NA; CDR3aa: CASSPPPPRGDEQFF; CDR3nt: TGTGCCAGCTCACCACCCCCCCCAAGGGGTGATGAGCAGTTCTTC
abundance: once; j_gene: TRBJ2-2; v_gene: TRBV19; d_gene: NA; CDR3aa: CASSRLGANTGELFF; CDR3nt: TGTGCCAGTAGTAGGCTAGGGGCTAACACCGGGGAGCTGTTTTTT
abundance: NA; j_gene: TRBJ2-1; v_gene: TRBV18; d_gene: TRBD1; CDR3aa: CASSPTAGQGYNEQFF; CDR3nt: TGTGCCAGCTCACCTACTGCGGGACAGGGGTACAATGAGCAGTTCTTC
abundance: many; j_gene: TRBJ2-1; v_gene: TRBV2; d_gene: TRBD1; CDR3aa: CASSDATGTDEQFF; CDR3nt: TGTGCCAGCAGTGACGCGACAGGGACGGATGAGCAGTTCTTC
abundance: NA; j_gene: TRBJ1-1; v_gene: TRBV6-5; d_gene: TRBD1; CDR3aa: CASTLQGAGTEAFF; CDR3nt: TGTGCCAGCACCTTACAGGGGGCGGGCACTGAAGCTTTCTTT
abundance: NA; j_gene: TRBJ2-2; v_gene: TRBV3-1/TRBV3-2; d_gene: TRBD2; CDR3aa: CASSQDFGGGAGELFF; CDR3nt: TGTGCCAGCAGCCAAGACTTCGGCGGGGGGGCCGGGGAGCTGTTTTTT
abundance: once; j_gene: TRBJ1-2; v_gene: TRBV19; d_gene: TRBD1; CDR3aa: CASSITGVNYGYTF; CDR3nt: TGTGCCAGTAGTATCACAGGGGTTAACTATGGCTACACCTTC
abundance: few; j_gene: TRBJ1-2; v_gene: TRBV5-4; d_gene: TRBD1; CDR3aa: CASSRDSLAKNYGYTF; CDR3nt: TGTGCCAGCAGCCGGGACAGCCTGGCGAAGAACTATGGCTACACCTTC
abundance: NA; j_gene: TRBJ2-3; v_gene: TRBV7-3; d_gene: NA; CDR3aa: CASSTGERADTQYF; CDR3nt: TGTGCCAGCAGCACAGGTGAAAGGGCAGATACGCAGTATTTT
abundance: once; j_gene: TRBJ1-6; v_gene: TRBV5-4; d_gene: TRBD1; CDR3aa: CASSAPGQVNSPLHF; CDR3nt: TGTGCCAGCAGCGCTCCTGGACAGGTTAATTCACCCCTCCACTTT
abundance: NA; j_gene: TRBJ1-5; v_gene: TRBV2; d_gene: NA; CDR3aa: CASRTGNQPQHF; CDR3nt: TGTGCCAGCAGAACAGGGAATCAGCCCCAGCATTTT
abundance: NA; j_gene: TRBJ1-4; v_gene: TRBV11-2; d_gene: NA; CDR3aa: CASSLRTREKLFF; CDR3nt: TGTGCCAGCAGCTTAAGAACGAGGGAAAAACTGTTTTTT
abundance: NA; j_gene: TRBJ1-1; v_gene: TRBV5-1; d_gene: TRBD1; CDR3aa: CASSLADRVGAFF; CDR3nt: TGCGCCAGCAGCTTGGCTGACAGGGTAGGAGCTTTCTTT
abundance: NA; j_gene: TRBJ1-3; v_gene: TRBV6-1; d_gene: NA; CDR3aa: CASSEHRVGSNTIYF; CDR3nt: TGTGCCAGCAGTGAACACAGGGTTGGTTCGAACACCATATATTTT
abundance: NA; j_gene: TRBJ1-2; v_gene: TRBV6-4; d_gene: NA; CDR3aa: CASAPGRGNYGYTF; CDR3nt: TGTGCCAGCGCCCCTGGGAGGGGGAACTATGGCTACACCTTC
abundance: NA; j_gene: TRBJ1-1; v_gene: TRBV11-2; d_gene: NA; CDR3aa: CASSLAAGEGEAFF; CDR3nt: TGTGCCAGCAGCTTAGCCGCCGGAGAGGGAGAAGCTTTCTTT
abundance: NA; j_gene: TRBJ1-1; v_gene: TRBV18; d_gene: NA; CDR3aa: CASSPRQDLNTEAFF; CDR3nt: TGTGCCAGCTCACCCCGACAGGATCTGAACACTGAAGCTTTCTTT
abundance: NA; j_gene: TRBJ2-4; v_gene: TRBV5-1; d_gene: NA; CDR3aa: CASSSGQGTLAKNIQYF; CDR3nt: TGCGCCAGCAGCTCCGGGCAGGGAACGTTAGCCAAAAACATTCAGTACTTC
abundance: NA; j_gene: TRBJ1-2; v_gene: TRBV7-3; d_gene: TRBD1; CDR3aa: CASSPSGDRGNYGYTF; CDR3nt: TGTGCCAGCAGCCCAAGCGGGGACAGGGGAAACTATGGCTACACCTTC
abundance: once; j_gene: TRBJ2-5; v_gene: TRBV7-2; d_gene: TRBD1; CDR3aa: CASSFQGGGETQYF; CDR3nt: TGTGCCAGCAGCTTTCAAGGGGGCGGGGAGACCCAGTACTTC